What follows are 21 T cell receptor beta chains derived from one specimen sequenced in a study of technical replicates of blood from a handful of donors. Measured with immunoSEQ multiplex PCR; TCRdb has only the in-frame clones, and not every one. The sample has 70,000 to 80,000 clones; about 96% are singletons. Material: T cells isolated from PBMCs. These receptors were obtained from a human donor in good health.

The chain's CDR3 is CASSLSQAQETQYF. The CDR3 nucleotides are TGCGCCAGCAGCTTGAGTCAGGCCCAAGAGACCCAGTACTTC. The genes are TRBV5-1 and TRBJ2-5; D not certain. The V end was cut by 1 base, the J end by 1 base, with 8 bases between. CDR1 is SGHRS and CDR2 is YFSETQ in the germline V gene. CDR3 length: 14 amino acids. Supplemented by reference TRBV5-1 and TRBJ2-5, the full variable domain reads KAGVTQTPRYLIKTRGQQVTLSCSPISGHRSVSWYQQTPGQGLQFLFEYFSETQRNKGNFPGRFSGRQFSNSRSEMNVSTLELGDSALYLCASSLSQAQETQYFGPGTRLLVL.

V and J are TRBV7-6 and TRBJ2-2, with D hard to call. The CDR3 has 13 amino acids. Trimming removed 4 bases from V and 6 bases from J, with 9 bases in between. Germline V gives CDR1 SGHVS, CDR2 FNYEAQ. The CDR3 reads CASSSGFAGELFF. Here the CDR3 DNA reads TGTGCCAGCAGCTCAGGTTTTGCCGGGGAGCTGTTTTTT.

The CDR3 sequence: CASSDTGQIYEQYF. For the CDR3, the DNA is TGTGCCAGCAGCGATACGGGACAGATATACGAGCAGTACTTC. The chain combines TRBV5-6 with TRBJ2-7; 7 bases agree with TRBD1. Germline assignment: CDR1 SGHDT and CDR2 YYEEEE. V shed 4 bases and J 4 bases; nucleotides not matched to a gene: 8. The CDR3 loop spans 14 amino acids.

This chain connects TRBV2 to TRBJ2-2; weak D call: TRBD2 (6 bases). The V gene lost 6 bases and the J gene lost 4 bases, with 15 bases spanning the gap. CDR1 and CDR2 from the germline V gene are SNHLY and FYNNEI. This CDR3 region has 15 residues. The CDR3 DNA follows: TGTGCCAGCAGAAGAGCCGGGACTTTCACCGGGGAGCTGTTTTTT. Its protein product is CASRRAGTFTGELFF.

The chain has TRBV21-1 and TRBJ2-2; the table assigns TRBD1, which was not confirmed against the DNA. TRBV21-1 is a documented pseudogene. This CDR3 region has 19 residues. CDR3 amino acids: CASSKTTGSVTGNTGELFF. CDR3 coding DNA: TGTGCCAGCAGCAAAACAACAGGGTCCGTAACCGGTAACACCGGGGAGCTGTTTTTT.

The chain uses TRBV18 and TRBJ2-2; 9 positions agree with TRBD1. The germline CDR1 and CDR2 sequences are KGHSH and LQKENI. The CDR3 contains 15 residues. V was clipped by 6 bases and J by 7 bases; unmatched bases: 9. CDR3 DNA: TGTGCCAGCTCGCCCGGGACAGGGCATGACGGGGAGCTGTTTTTT. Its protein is CASSPGTGHDGELFF.

CDR3 residues: CASGHRTSGSTGELFF. As DNA, the CDR3 is TGTGCTAGTGGTCATCGGACTAGCGGGAGCACCGGGGAGCTGTTTTTT. This sequence joins TRBV12-5 and TRBJ2-2; 13 bases are a match to TRBD2. The V segment lost 5 bases and the J segment 4 bases; nucleotides outside the gene matches: 4. Germline assignment: CDR1 LGHNT and CDR2 FRNRAP. The CDR3 sequence is 16 residues long. Complete variable domain (other parts from reference TRBV12-5 and TRBJ2-2): DARVTQTPRHKVTEMGQEVTMRCQPILGHNTVFWYRQTMMQGLELLAYFRNRAPLDDSGMPKDRFSAEMPDATLATLKIQPSEPRDSAVYFCASGHRTSGSTGELFFGEGSRLTVL.

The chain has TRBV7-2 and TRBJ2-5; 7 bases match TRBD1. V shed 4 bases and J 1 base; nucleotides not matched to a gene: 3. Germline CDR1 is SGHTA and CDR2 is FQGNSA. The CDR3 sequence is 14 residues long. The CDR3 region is CASSSGTVQETQYF. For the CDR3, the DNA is TGTGCCAGCAGCTCCGGGACAGTCCAAGAGACCCAGTACTTC.

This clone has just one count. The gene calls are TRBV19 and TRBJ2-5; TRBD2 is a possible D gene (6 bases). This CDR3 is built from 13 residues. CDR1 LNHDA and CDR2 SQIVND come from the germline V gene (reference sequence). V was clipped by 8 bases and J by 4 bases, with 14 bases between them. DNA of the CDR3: TGTGCCAGTTCTACTTGGAGGGGAGAGACCCAGTACTTC. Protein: CASSTWRGETQYF.

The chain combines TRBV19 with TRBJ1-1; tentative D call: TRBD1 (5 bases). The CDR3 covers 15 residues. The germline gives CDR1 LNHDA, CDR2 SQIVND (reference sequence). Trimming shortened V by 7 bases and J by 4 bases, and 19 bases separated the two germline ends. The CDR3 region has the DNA TGTGCCAGTAACCCCCCCGCCGGAGGGGCCACTGAAGCTTTCTTT. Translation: CASNPPAGGATEAFF.

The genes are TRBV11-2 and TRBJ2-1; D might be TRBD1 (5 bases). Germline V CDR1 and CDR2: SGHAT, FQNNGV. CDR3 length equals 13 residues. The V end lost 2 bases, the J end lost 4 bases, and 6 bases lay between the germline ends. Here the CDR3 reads CASSLPGYNEQFF. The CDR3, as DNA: TGTGCCAGCAGCTTACCAGGGTACAATGAGCAGTTCTTC. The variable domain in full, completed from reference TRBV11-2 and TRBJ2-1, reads EAGVAQSPRYKIIEKRQSVAFWCNPISGHATLYWYQQILGQGPKLLIQFQNNGVVDDSQLPKDRFSAERLKGVDSTLKIQPAKLEDSAVYLCASSLPGYNEQFFGPGTRLTVL.

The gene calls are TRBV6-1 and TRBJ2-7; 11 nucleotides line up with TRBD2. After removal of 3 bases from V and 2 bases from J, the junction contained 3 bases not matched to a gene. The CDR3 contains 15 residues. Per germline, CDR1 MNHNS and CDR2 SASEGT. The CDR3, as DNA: TGTGCCAGCAGTGAGGGACTAGCGGTTCCCTACGAGCAGTACTTC. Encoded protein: CASSEGLAVPYEQYF.

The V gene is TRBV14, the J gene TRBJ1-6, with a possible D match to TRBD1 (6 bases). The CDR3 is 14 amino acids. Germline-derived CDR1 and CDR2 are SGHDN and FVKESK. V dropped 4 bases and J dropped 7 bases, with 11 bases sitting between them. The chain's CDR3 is CASSRQGQNSPLHF. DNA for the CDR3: TGTGCCAGCAGCCGCCAGGGGCAAAATTCACCCCTCCACTTT.

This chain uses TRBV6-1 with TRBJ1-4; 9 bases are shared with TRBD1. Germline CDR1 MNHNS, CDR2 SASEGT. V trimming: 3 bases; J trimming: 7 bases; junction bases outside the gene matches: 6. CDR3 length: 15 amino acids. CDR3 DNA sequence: TGTGCCAGCAGTGACACCGGGACAGGGACTGAAAAACTGTTTTTT. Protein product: CASSDTGTGTEKLFF.

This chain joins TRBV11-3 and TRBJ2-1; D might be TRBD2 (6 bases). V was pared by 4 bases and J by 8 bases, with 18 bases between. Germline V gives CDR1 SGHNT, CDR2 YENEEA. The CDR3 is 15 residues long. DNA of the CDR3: TGTGCCAGCAGCTCCAACCCGACTAGTTTTCATGAGCAGTTCTTC. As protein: CASSSNPTSFHEQFF.

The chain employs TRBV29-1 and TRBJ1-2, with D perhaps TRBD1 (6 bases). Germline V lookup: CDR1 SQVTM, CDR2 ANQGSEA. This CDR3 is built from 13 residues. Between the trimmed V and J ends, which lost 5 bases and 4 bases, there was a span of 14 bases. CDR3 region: CSVHGPRGYGYTF. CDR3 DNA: TGCAGCGTTCACGGGCCCAGGGGCTATGGCTACACCTTC.

CDR3 DNA: TGTGCCAGCAGCCCTCAGGGGGCTTACGAGCAGTACTTC. Amino acids: CASSPQGAYEQYF. The chain combines TRBV7-9 with TRBJ2-7; 8 nucleotides line up with TRBD1. Germline CDR1 SEHNR, CDR2 FQNEAQ (reference sequence). Unmatched junction bases numbered 4, after V lost 5 bases and J lost 4 bases. CDR3 length: 13 residues.

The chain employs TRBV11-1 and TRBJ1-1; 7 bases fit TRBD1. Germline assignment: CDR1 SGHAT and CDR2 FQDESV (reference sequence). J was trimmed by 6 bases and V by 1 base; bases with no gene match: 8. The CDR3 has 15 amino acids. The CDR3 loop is CASSLEGTAFAEAFF. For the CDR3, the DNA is TGTGCCAGCAGCTTAGAGGGGACAGCCTTCGCTGAAGCTTTCTTT. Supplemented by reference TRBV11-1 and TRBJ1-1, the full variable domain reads EAEVAQSPRYKITEKSQAVAFWCDPISGHATLYWYRQILGQGPELLVQFQDESVVDDSQLPKDRFSAERLKGVDSTLKIQPAELGDSAMYLCASSLEGTAFAEAFFGQGTRLTVV.

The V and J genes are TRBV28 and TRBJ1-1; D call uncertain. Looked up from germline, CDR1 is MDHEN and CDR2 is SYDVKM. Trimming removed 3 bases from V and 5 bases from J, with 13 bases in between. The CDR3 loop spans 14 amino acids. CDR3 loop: CASSFPTGGTEAFF. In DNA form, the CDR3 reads TGTGCCAGCAGTTTTCCGACTGGCGGGACTGAAGCTTTCTTT.

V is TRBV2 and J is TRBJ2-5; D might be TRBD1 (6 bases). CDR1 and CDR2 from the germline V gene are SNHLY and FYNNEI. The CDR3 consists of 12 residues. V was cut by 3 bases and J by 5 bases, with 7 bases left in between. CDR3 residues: CASSDRGETQYF. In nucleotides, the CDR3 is TGTGCCAGCAGTGACAGGGGTGAGACCCAGTACTTC.

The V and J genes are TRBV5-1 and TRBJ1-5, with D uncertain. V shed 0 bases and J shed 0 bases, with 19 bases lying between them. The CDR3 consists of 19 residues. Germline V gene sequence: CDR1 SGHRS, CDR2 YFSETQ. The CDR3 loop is CASSLEVVRERGSNQPQHF. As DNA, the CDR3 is TGCGCCAGCAGCTTGGAAGTCGTGAGGGAAAGAGGTAGCAATCAGCCCCAGCATTTT.